These 7 T cell receptor beta chains share one sample of origin, sequenced in a study of blood T cell repertoires in COVID-19 (dated by TCRdb to 2018 to 2021). Receptor libraries were prepared by the immunoSEQ multiplex PCR assay. What TCRdb holds here is the immuneACCESS table cut down to in-frame rearrangements. Part of the clones is not present; checked against another copy, under half of the missing clones reflect an unresolved V gene, and the others are unexplained. The table for this sample lists 200,000 to 250,000 clones; about 81% of them were counted only once. Around 9.2% of the sample rests with the top ten. The sequencing input was PBMCs or T cells enriched from blood (not recorded which). Source of these receptors: a man in his forties or fifties who had recovered from COVID-19.

This chain joins TRBV10-3 and TRBJ1-4; 8 positions match TRBD1. With 6 bases clipped from V and 2 bases from J, the junction kept 5 bases outside the gene matches. Germline V gives CDR1 ENHRY, CDR2 SYGVKD. The CDR3 runs to 15 residues. The CDR3 coding sequence is TGTGCCATCAGACAGGGGGGGGAGACTAATGAAAAACTGTTTTTT. It encodes CAIRQGGETNEKLFF.

The CDR3: CASSSYHWTGGTEAFF. In DNA, the CDR3 is TGTGCCAGCAGCTCATATCATTGGACAGGGGGCACTGAAGCTTTCTTT. The chain has TRBV7-9 and TRBJ1-1; 10 bases map to TRBD1. This CDR3 region has 16 residues. J lost 4 bases, V lost 4 bases, and 9 bases had no gene match. Germline CDR1 reads SEHNR; CDR2 reads FQNEAQ (reference sequence).

The rearrangement joins TRBV9 to TRBJ2-1; 12 nucleotides line up with TRBD2. After removal of 0 bases from V and 6 bases from J, the junction contained 4 bases not matched to a gene. Looked up from germline, CDR1 is SGDLS and CDR2 is YYNGEE. The CDR3 is 16 amino acids. The CDR3 DNA is TGTGCCAGCAGCGTAGAGGAGGGACTAGCGGGCAATGAGCAGTTCTTC. Its protein product is CASSVEEGLAGNEQFF.

This sequence joins TRBV5-1 and TRBJ1-3, with 11 positions matching TRBD1. Losses at the gene ends were 2 bases for V and 6 bases for J; bases not matched to a gene: 7. The CDR3 consists of 16 residues. The germline V gene encodes CDR1 SGHRS and CDR2 YFSETQ. The CDR3 DNA reads as TGCGCCAGCAGCTTCCGCGGACAGGGGGCAATAAACACCATATATTTT. As protein: CASSFRGQGAINTIYF.

The V call is TRBV20-1, the J call TRBJ2-1, with 7 bases identical to TRBD2. CDR1 and CDR2 from the germline V gene are DFQATT and SNEGSKA (reference sequence). The CDR3 is made up of 15 amino acids. With V trimmed by 3 bases and J by 6 bases, 11 bases remained unmatched. CDR3 residues: CSASGVEGGRNEQFF. CDR3 DNA sequence: TGCAGTGCTAGTGGTGTGGAGGGAGGGCGCAATGAGCAGTTCTTC.

The chain is built from TRBV19 and TRBJ1-1, with D perhaps TRBD1 (5 bases). V was cut by 6 bases and J by 4 bases, with 18 bases left in between. Germline CDR1 reads LNHDA; CDR2 reads SQIVND (reference sequence). This CDR3 region has 15 residues. As DNA, the CDR3 is TGTGCCAGTAGCCCCTCTGGGGCGGACGGCACTGAAGCTTTCTTT. This codes for CASSPSGADGTEAFF.

By proportion, this clone is medium-sized. In DNA, the CDR3 is TGTGCCAGCAGTCTGGGACAGGGGAGAAACACCATATATTTT. It translates to CASSLGQGRNTIYF. The rearrangement uses TRBV5-8 and TRBJ1-3, with 10 bases matching TRBD1. The CDR3 has 14 amino acids. Germline loops: CDR1 SGHTS, CDR2 YDEGEE. V lost 5 bases to trimming and J lost 5 bases; unmatched junction nucleotides: 4.